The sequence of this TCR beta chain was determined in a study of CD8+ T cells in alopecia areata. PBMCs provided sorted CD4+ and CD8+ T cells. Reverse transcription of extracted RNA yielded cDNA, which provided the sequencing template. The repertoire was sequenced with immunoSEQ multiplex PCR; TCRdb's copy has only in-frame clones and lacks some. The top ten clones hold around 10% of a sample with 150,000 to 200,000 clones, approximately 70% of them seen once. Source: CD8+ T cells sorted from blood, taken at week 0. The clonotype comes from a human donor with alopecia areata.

CDR3 bases: TGCGCCAGCAGCCACGGGGACGGTTCCTACGAGCAGTACTTC. It encodes CASSHGDGSYEQYF. This chain connects TRBV4-1 to TRBJ2-5; D possibly matches TRBD1 or TRBD2 (5 bases each). The J call is in doubt because the DNA end fits TRBJ2-7 better. This CDR3 contains 14 residues. CDR1 MGHRA and CDR2 YSYEKL come from the germline V gene.